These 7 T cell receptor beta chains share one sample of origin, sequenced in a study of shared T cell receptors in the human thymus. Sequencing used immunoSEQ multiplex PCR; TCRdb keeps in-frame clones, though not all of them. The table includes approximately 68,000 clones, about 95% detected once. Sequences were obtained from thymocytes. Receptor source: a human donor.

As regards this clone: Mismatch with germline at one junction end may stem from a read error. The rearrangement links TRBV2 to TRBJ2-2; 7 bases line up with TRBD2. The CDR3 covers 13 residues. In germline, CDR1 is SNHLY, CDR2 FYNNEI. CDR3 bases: TGTGCCAGCATGGGACTAACACACCGGGGAGCTGTTTTT. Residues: CASMGLTHRGAVF.

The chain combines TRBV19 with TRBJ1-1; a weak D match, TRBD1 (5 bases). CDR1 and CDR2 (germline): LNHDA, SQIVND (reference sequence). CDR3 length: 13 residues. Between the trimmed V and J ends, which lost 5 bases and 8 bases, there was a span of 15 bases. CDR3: CASSYGTNLEAFF. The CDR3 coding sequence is TGTGCCAGTAGTTATGGGACTAATCTAGAAGCTTTCTTT.

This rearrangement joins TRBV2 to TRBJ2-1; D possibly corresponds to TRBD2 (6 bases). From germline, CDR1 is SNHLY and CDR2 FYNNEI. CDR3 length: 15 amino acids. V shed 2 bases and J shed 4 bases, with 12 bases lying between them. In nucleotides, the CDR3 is TGTGCCAGCAGTGAATCGGCGGGGAGGTACAATGAGCAGTTCTTC. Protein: CASSESAGRYNEQFF. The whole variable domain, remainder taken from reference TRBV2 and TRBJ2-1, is EPEVTQTPSHQVTQMGQEVILRCVPISNHLYFYWYRQILGQKVEFLVSFYNNEISEKSEIFDDQFSVERPDGSNFTLKIRSTKLEDSAMYFCASSESAGRYNEQFFGPGTRLTVL.

CDR3 sequence reads: CASSQGGDSDTYEQYF. CDR3 nucleotide sequence: TGCGCCAGCAGCCAAGGGGGGGACAGCGATACCTACGAGCAGTACTTC. The chain combines TRBV4-1 with TRBJ2-7; perhaps TRBD1 as D (7 bases). This CDR3 region has 16 residues. Looked up from germline, CDR1 is MGHRA and CDR2 is YSYEKL. V lost 1 base, J lost 2 bases, and 15 bases lay in between.

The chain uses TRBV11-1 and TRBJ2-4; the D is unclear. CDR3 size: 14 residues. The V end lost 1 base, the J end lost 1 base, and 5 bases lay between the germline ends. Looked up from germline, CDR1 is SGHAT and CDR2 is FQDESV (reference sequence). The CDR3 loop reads CASSLGSAKNIQYF. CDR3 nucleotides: TGTGCCAGCAGCTTAGGGTCGGCCAAAAACATTCAGTACTTC. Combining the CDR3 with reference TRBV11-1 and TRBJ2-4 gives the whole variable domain EAEVAQSPRYKITEKSQAVAFWCDPISGHATLYWYRQILGQGPELLVQFQDESVVDDSQLPKDRFSAERLKGVDSTLKIQPAELGDSAMYLCASSLGSAKNIQYFGAGTRLSVL.

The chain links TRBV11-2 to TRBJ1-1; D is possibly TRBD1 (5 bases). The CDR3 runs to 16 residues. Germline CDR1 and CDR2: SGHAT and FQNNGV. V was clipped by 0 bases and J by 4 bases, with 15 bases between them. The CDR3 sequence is CASSLEWGAGSTEAFF. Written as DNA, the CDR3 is TGTGCCAGCAGCTTAGAGTGGGGAGCAGGGAGCACTGAAGCTTTCTTT.

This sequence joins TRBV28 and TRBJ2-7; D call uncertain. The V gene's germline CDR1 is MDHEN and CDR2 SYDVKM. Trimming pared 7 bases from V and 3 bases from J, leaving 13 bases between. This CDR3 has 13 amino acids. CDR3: CASKERRRYEQYF. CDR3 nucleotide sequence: TGTGCCAGCAAAGAACGACGGCGCTACGAGCAGTACTTC.